This entry lists 20 T cell receptor beta chains sequenced from one sample in a study of OX40 agonist ivuxolimab in advanced cancers. Using immunoSEQ multiplex PCR, the repertoire was profiled, and TCRdb retains in-frame clones only, with some absent. The sample carries tens of thousands of clones, roughly 87% recorded once. The sequenced sample was CD4+ or CD8+ T cells sorted from blood, obtained in a trial of the OX40 agonist ivuxolimab. These receptors were collected from an adult with an advanced solid tumor such as melanoma, head and neck, liver or kidney cancer.

The chain has TRBV5-6 and TRBJ2-2; 8 bases align to TRBD2. The CDR3 is 16 amino acids. V was pared by 1 base and J by 2 bases, with 4 bases of the junction left unmatched. Germline assignment: CDR1 SGHDT and CDR2 YYEEEE. The CDR3 DNA follows: TGTGCCAGCAGCTTGATCGGGGGGGCCAACACCGGGGAGCTGTTTTTT. Translating gives CASSLIGGANTGELFF.

V usage is TRBV7-8 and J usage is TRBJ2-1; 15 bases agree with TRBD2. CDR1 is SGHVS, CDR2 FQNEAQ, per germline. The CDR3 extends over 18 amino acids. V lost 5 bases to trimming and J lost 0 bases; unmatched junction nucleotides: 5. The CDR3 reads CASSRTSGRGSSYNEQFF. The CDR3 DNA sequence: TGTGCCAGCAGCAGGACTAGCGGGAGGGGAAGCTCCTACAATGAGCAGTTCTTC.

The rearrangement uses TRBV19 and TRBJ2-5, with D possibly TRBD1 on 5 matching bases. Germline V gene data show CDR1 as LNHDA and CDR2 as SQIVND (reference sequence). This CDR3 has 16 amino acids. The V gene lost 3 bases and the J gene lost 3 bases, with 17 bases spanning the gap. Here the CDR3 DNA reads TGTGCCAGTAGTATGGGGTTTTCGACAGCCGAAGAGACCCAGTACTTC. This codes for CASSMGFSTAEETQYF.

V and J are TRBV7-9 and TRBJ2-1; D possibly corresponds to TRBD1 (5 bases). Deletions cut 5 bases from V and 7 bases from J, with 9 bases between. This CDR3 region has 12 residues. The germline V gene encodes CDR1 SEHNR and CDR2 FQNEAQ (reference sequence). The chain's CDR3 is CASSPTVNEQFF. DNA of the CDR3: TGTGCCAGCAGCCCGACAGTAAATGAGCAGTTCTTC.

This rearrangement joins TRBV6-1 to TRBJ1-5, with unresolved D. The length of the CDR3 is 14 residues. Germline loops: CDR1 MNHNS, CDR2 SASEGT. Trimming removed 4 bases from V and 2 bases from J, with 9 bases in between. As DNA, the CDR3 is TGTGCCAGCAGTGCGGGTCAGGGCAATCAGCCCCAGCATTTT. Protein product: CASSAGQGNQPQHF.

This chain joins TRBV5-1 and TRBJ2-1, with 10 bases aligning to TRBD1. In germline, CDR1 is SGHRS, CDR2 YFSETQ. V trimming: 4 bases; J trimming: 7 bases; junction bases outside the gene matches: 11. This CDR3 has 16 residues. CDR3 DNA sequence: TGCGCCAGCAGCCCACCCTTCCGGACAGGGGGAAATGAGCAGTTCTTC. It is translated as CASSPPFRTGGNEQFF.

The chain links TRBV10-3 to TRBJ1-4; no clear D gene. Trimming pared 8 bases from V and 5 bases from J, leaving 12 bases between. Germline V lookup: CDR1 ENHRY, CDR2 SYGVKD. CDR3 length: 13 residues. CDR3 bases: TGTGCCATCGCCGCGATACCGAATGAAAAACTGTTTTTT. Translation gives CAIAAIPNEKLFF.

This clone has just one count. This chain joins TRBV19 and TRBJ2-5; 10 bases are shared with TRBD2. V was clipped by 9 bases and J by 5 bases; unmatched bases: 12. Germline-derived CDR1 and CDR2 are LNHDA and SQIVND (reference sequence). This CDR3 has 15 residues. CDR3 residues: CASRSRAGGTETQYF. The DNA for the CDR3 is TGTGCCAGCCGCTCGAGAGCGGGAGGGACGGAGACCCAGTACTTC.

This chain joins TRBV30 and TRBJ2-7, with 9 nucleotides matching TRBD1. The CDR3 is made up of 12 amino acids. The germline V gene has CDR1 GTSNPN and CDR2 SVGIG (reference sequence). Unmatched junction bases numbered 9, after V lost 5 bases and J lost 10 bases. CDR3 in amino acids: CAWADRGVLQYF. In DNA, the CDR3 is TGTGCCTGGGCGGACAGGGGAGTACTCCAGTACTTC.

The chain recombines TRBV19 with TRBJ2-5; 10 positions match TRBD1. Germline V gene sequence: CDR1 LNHDA, CDR2 SQIVND (reference sequence). Trimming cost V 3 bases and J 5 bases; bases outside gene matches: 6. The CDR3 contains 15 residues. The CDR3 nucleotides are TGTGCCAGTAGTATGAGGGACAGGGGACGTGAGACCCAGTACTTC. It codes for CASSMRDRGRETQYF.

The chain recombines TRBV7-2 with TRBJ2-1, with TRBD1 matching 7 bases. This CDR3 comprises 15 residues. V gave up 7 bases and J gave up 6 bases; unmatched junction bases: 12. In germline, CDR1 is SGHTA, CDR2 FQGNSA. This CDR3 is CASTFGPRGLNEQFF. The DNA for the CDR3 is TGTGCCAGCACTTTTGGGCCAAGGGGGCTCAATGAGCAGTTCTTC.

The chain employs TRBV15 and TRBJ2-5; D uncertain. V lost 1 base, J lost 0 bases, and 12 bases lay in between. Germline V gene sequence: CDR1 LNHNV, CDR2 YYDKDF (reference sequence). The CDR3 is 16 residues long. This chain's CDR3 is CATSRGYHSYQETQYF. In DNA, the CDR3 is TGTGCCACCAGCAGAGGGTACCATTCGTACCAAGAGACCCAGTACTTC.

The genes are TRBV7-9 and TRBJ2-1; 9 bases fit TRBD1. This CDR3 spans 13 amino acids. CDR1 and CDR2 from the germline V gene are SEHNR and FQNEAQ (reference sequence). The V gene end was trimmed by 7 bases and the J gene end by 9 bases; junction bases not matched to a gene: 7. As DNA, the CDR3 is TGTGCCAGCACCGGGACAGGGCCCCCTGAGCAGTTCTTC. Its protein product is CASTGTGPPEQFF.

On this clone: Other DNA variants within this sample encode the same CDR3. V and J are TRBV9 and TRBJ1-3; no firm D call. The length of the CDR3 is 15 residues. With 0 bases removed from V and 0 bases from J, the gap between germline ends came to 7 bases. The germline CDR1 and CDR2 sequences are SGDLS and YYNGEE. The CDR3 coding sequence is TGTGCCAGCAGCGTAGGGGTGTCCTCTGGAAACACCATATATTTT. Its translation: CASSVGVSSGNTIYF.

V usage is TRBV5-6 and J usage is TRBJ2-7; maybe TRBD2 (5 bases). Trimming pared 6 bases from V and 2 bases from J, leaving 18 bases between. CDR3 length: 15 amino acids. In germline, CDR1 is SGHDT, CDR2 YYEEEE. CDR3 DNA sequence: TGTGCCAGCATGGCGAGGGTCCGAGGCGCCTACGAGCAGTACTTC. It specifies CASMARVRGAYEQYF.

The V call is TRBV10-3, the J call TRBJ1-2; D gene uncertain. Germline V gene lookup returns CDR1 ENHRY and CDR2 SYGVKD. This CDR3 has 11 amino acids. Trimming left V 0 bases short and J 7 bases short, with 3 bases between. The CDR3, as DNA: TGTGCCATCAGTGAGTCGGTTGGCTACACCTTC. This gives the protein CAISESVGYTF.

V is TRBV28 and J is TRBJ2-3, with TRBD1 matching 11 bases. Germline lookup yields CDR1 MDHEN and CDR2 SYDVKM. The V gene end was trimmed by 6 bases and the J gene end by 6 bases; junction bases not matched to a gene: 11. The CDR3 totals 16 residues. CDR3 sequence (DNA): TGTGCCAGCAGCTTGGGACAGGGGGGAGGTGGGGATACGCAGTATTTT. Protein: CASSLGQGGGGDTQYF. Looking up the rest from reference TRBV28 and TRBJ2-3 gives the full variable domain: DVKVTQSSRYLVKRTGEKVFLECVQDMDHENMFWYRQDPGLGLRLIYFSYDVKMKEKGDIPEGYSVSREKKERFSLILESASTNQTSMYLCASSLGQGGGGDTQYFGPGTRLTVL.

The chain employs TRBV6-6 and TRBJ1-4, with TRBD1 matching over 7 bases. The CDR3 has 14 amino acids. The ends lost 7 bases at V and 7 bases at J; junction bases unmatched: 9. CDR1 and CDR2 (germline): MNHNY, SVGAGI (reference sequence). CDR3 bases: TGTGCCAGCAATCACAGGGGCCCGGGTGAAAAACTGTTTTTT. Translating it yields CASNHRGPGEKLFF.

The chain carries TRBV19 and TRBJ1-1; D gene ambiguous. V lost 5 bases and J lost 0, with 10 bases in between. The CDR3 runs 14 residues. Germline values: CDR1 LNHDA, CDR2 SQIVND (reference sequence). The CDR3, as DNA: TGTGCCAGTAGTTCCCGGGCTATGAACACTGAAGCTTTCTTT. Amino acid sequence: CASSSRAMNTEAFF.

The CDR3 nucleotides read TGTGCCAGCAGTTTCAGGGGAGAGACCCAGTACTTC. Its translation is CASSFRGETQYF. This chain links TRBV6-6 with TRBJ2-5; possible D gene TRBD1, 6 bases. The germline V gene has CDR1 MNHNY and CDR2 SVGAGI (reference sequence). The CDR3 sequence is 12 residues long. The V and J ends lost 4 bases and 4 bases respectively, with 7 bases between them.